This T cell receptor beta chain was obtained from a study of T cell clonotyping in hematopoietic cell transplantation. Study results and caveats: No sorting was done, leaving CD4 and CD8 contributions mixed.

The assay was immunoSEQ multiplex PCR, and TCRdb's table has in-frame clones only and misses some. Of 35,000 to 45,000 clones in the sample, around 95% were seen once. CDR3 length equals 14 residues. CDR1 LGHNA and CDR2 YNFKEQ come from the germline V gene. Trimming shortened V by 2 bases and J by 6 bases, and 12 bases separated the two germline ends. Points on this clone: Its antigen is not known.

The source material was peripheral blood mononuclear cells. The sequence was obtained from a woman aged 50 to 60 in good health. Some clones in this sample may be carry-over from other donors' samples. The chain has TRBV4-2 and TRBJ2-3; no clear D gene. In DNA, the CDR3 is TGTGCCAGCAGCCAACCCTGGACGGAGGATACGCAGTATTTT. This gives the protein CASSQPWTEDTQYF.